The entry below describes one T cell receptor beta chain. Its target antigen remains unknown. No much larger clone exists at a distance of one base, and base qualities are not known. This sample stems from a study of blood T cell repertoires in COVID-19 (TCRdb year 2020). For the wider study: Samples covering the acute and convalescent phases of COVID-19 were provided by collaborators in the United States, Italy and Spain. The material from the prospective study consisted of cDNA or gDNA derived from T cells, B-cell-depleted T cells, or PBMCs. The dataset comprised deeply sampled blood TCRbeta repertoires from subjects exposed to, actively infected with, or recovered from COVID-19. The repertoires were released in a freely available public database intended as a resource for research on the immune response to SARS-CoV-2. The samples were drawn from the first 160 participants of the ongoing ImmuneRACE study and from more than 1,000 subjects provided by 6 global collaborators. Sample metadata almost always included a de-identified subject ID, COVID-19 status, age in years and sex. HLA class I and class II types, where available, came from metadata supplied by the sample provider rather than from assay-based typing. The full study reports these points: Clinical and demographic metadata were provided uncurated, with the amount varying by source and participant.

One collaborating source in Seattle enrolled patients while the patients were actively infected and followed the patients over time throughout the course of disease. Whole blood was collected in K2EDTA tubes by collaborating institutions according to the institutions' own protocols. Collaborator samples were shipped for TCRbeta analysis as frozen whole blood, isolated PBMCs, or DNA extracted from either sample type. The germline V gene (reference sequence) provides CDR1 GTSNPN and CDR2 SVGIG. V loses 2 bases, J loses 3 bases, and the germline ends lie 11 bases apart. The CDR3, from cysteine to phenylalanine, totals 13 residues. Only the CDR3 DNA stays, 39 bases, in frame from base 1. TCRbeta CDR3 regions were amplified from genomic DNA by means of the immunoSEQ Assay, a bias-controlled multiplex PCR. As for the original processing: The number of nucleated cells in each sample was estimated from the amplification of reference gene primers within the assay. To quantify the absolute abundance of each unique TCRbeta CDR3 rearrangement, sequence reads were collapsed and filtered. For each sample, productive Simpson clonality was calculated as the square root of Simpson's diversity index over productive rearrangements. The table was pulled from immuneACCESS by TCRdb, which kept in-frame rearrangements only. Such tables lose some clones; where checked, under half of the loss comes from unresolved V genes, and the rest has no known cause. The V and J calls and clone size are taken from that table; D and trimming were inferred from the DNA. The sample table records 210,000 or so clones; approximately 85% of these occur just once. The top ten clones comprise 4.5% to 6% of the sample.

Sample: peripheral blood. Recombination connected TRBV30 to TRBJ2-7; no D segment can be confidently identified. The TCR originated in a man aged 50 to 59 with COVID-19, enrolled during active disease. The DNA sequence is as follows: TGTGCCTGGAGTCATGGGCACGGCTACGAGCAGTACTTC. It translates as CAWSHGHGYEQYF.